This T cell receptor beta chain was identified in a study of vaccination and CD4 T cells after COVID-19. Study information: Post-diagnosis, post-COVID samples were collected after a median around 100 days, ranging 35 to 161.

This clonotype was seen a handful of times. Its antigen remains unknown. CDR1 DFQATT and CDR2 SNEGSKA come from the germline V gene (reference sequence). Trimming left V 6 bases short and J 0 bases short, with 9 bases between. The CDR3 runs to 13 residues. Treatment specified: approximately 10-day PBMC culture with coronavirus spike peptide pools or control peptides (ViraFEST assay). The assay that was used to sequence DNA from cultured CD4+ T cells was the Oncomine TCR Beta short-read assay. TCRdb reanalysed the PCR reads using MiXCR and keeps one entry per CDR3 protein. The sample has some 14,000 distinct CDR3 sequences, under 40% seen once.

The TCR originated in a human donor who had recovered from COVID-19. Sequenced sample: CD4+ T cells from blood, cultured in vitro. The V call is TRBV20-1, the J call TRBJ1-5; no definite D call. CDR3 amino acids: CSAKGYSNQPQHF. The CDR3 nucleotides read TGCAGTGCCAAGGGTTATAGCAATCAGCCCCAGCATTTT.